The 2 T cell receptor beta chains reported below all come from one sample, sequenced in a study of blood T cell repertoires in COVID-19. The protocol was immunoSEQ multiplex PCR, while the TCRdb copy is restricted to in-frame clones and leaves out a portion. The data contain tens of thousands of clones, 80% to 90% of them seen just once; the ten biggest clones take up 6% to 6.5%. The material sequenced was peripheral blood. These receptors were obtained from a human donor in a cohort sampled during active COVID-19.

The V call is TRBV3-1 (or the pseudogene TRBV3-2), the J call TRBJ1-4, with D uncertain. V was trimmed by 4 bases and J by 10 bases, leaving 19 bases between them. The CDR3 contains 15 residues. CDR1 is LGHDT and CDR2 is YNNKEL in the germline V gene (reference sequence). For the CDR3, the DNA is TGTGCCAGCAGCCCCTCTACGGGCGGAGGAGGAAAACTGTTTTTT. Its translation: CASSPSTGGGGKLFF.

The CDR3 protein is CASSGPLGLNTGELFF. CDR3 nucleotides: TGTGCCAGCAGTGGCCCTCTGGGACTTAACACCGGGGAGCTGTTTTTT. This chain uses TRBV6-1 with TRBJ2-2; TRBD2 might be the D (6 bases). This CDR3 spans 16 amino acids. Between the trimmed V and J ends, which lost 4 bases and 2 bases, there was a span of 14 bases. The germline gives CDR1 MNHNS, CDR2 SASEGT.